The sequence of this T cell receptor beta chain was determined in a study of T cells in Graves' hyperthyroidism and ophthalmopathy. Overall study findings and caveats: Ophthalmopathy was told apart from stable hyperthyroidism by a 13 V-J model. Ophthalmopathy, as predicted by the model, came a median roughly 6.3 months after the prediction.

Note on this clonotype: Its antigen is not identified.

It was RNA transcripts that yielded the amplified TCR beta CDR3 regions. When the TCR CDR3 underwent first-round RT-PCR, the HTBI primer set was used. TCRdb independently ran MiXCR on the multiplex PCR reads; one entry per CDR3 protein. This sample yields nearly 600,000 distinct CDR3 sequences, of which over 12% are seen a single time; approximately 6.4% belongs to the top ten. With 0 bases removed from V and 4 bases from J, the gap between germline ends came to 8 bases. The CDR3 covers 14 residues. CDR1 and CDR2 from the germline V gene are SGHTA and FQGNSA. The cohort's ophthalmopathy patients, a group with duration under 3 months, had a Clinical Activity Score of at least 3 and a NOSPECS grade of at least 4. Clinicians diagnosed patients from clinical symptoms, serum thyroxine and TRAb, thyroid ultrasound and orbital computed tomography.

Specimen: blood. The clonotype was recovered from a woman aged 18 to 35 with Graves' ophthalmopathy. V and J are TRBV7-2 and TRBJ2-3, with D hard to call. DNA of the CDR3: TGTGCCAGCAGCTTAGCGGGGTTTCCAGATACGCAGTATTTT. Translating gives CASSLAGFPDTQYF.